The 31 T cell receptor beta chains presented below share a single source sample, sequenced in a study of beta chain features in type 1 diabetes. Reverse transcribing all isolated RNA meant expressed TCRB transcripts were sequenced. Profiling relied on immunoSEQ multiplex PCR, and the TCRdb table lists in-frame clones only, not all of them. The sample has some 150,000 clones; 6.9% are singletons. The specimen sequenced was central memory CD4+ T cells from blood. These receptors were taken from a woman aged 25-40 years in good health.

This clone was seen a few times. The V and J genes are TRBV9 and TRBJ2-3; 8 bases fit TRBD1. Germline V gene lookup returns CDR1 SGDLS and CDR2 YYNGEE. The CDR3 is 16 residues long. With V trimmed by 5 bases and J by 1 base, 9 bases remained unmatched. CDR3 residues: CASSTGTGLRTDTQYF. In nucleotides, the CDR3 is TGTGCCAGCAGTACCGGGACAGGCCTCCGCACAGATACGCAGTATTTT.

In its sample, this clone was seen a few times. The chain recombines TRBV6-5 with TRBJ2-7; TRBD2 matches at 11 bases. V was clipped by 6 bases and J by 7 bases; unmatched bases: 11. Germline CDR1 is MNHEY and CDR2 is SVGAGI. CDR3 length equals 15 residues. The CDR3 nucleotides are TGTGCCAGCAGCCCTCGCGGTAGCGGGAGGGTTGAGCAGTACTTC. This encodes CASSPRGSGRVEQYF.

This clone occurred many times. The V call is TRBV7-9, the J call TRBJ1-2; a weak D match, TRBD1 (5 bases). The CDR3 contains 13 residues. The germline V and J ends were trimmed by 0 bases and 8 bases, with 10 bases remaining between them. CDR1 and CDR2 from the germline V gene are SEHNR and FQNEAQ (reference sequence). CDR3 protein: CASSLAGGLGYTF. As DNA, the CDR3 is TGTGCCAGCAGCTTAGCCGGGGGACTCGGCTACACCTTC.

The chain employs TRBV18 and TRBJ2-7; TRBD2 matches at 10 bases. The germline V gene encodes CDR1 KGHSH and CDR2 LQKENI. With 3 bases clipped from V and 5 bases from J, the junction kept 4 bases outside the gene matches. The CDR3 covers 14 residues. The CDR3 DNA reads TGTGCCAGCTCACCTCCTAGCGGGAGTAACGAGCAGTACTTC. This gives the protein CASSPPSGSNEQYF.

This chain joins TRBV6-1 and TRBJ2-5; D is undetermined. V was shortened by 7 bases and J by 5 bases, with 17 bases between the two germline ends. The CDR3 covers 14 residues. Germline V gene data show CDR1 as MNHNS and CDR2 as SASEGT. The CDR3 here is CASKDTSGLETQYF. CDR3 DNA sequence: TGTGCCAGCAAAGACACCTCCGGTTTGGAGACCCAGTACTTC.

The rearrangement joins TRBV7-2 to TRBJ2-7, with D possibly TRBD1 on 5 matching bases. This CDR3 spans 15 amino acids. The germline gives CDR1 SGHTA, CDR2 FQGNSA. V lost 6 bases to trimming and J lost 0 bases, with 15 bases between them. The CDR3 is CASSPQGVPSYEQYF. Here the CDR3 DNA reads TGTGCCAGCAGTCCTCAGGGTGTCCCCTCCTACGAGCAGTACTTC.

The CDR3 loop is CASSPQGARDTQYF. The CDR3 DNA sequence: TGTGCCAGCTCACCTCAGGGGGCAAGAGATACGCAGTATTTT. The rearrangement links TRBV18 to TRBJ2-3; 8 bases align to TRBD1. The V and J ends lost 3 bases and 5 bases, in that order; junction bases with no gene match: 4. The V gene's germline CDR1 is KGHSH and CDR2 LQKENI. The CDR3 runs to 14 residues.

The rearrangement joins TRBV19 to TRBJ2-1, with TRBD2 matching 7 bases. Germline CDR1 and CDR2: LNHDA and SQIVND (reference sequence). The length of the CDR3 is 18 residues. V lost 0 bases and J lost 2; bases outside the gene matches: 10. CDR3 coding DNA: TGTGCCAGTAGTATAGATAGCGCCAGGGAGGGCGCCTACAATGAGCAGTTCTTC. Translated, it gives CASSIDSAREGAYNEQFF.

This clone appeared a few times. CDR3 nucleotides: TGTGCCAGCAGTCCCACTAGCGGGGGGGCCCCCCAGTTCTTC. Translated, it gives CASSPTSGGAPQFF. The V gene is TRBV28, the J gene TRBJ2-1; 13 nucleotides line up with TRBD2. The CDR3 sequence is 14 residues long. Germline CDR1 and CDR2: MDHEN and SYDVKM. J gave up 13 bases and V 5 bases, and 8 bases lay outside the gene matches.

The chain uses TRBV27 and TRBJ2-7, with a tentative D call TRBD2 (5 bases). From germline, CDR1 is MNHEY and CDR2 SMNVEV (reference sequence). Trimming left V 7 bases short and J 2 bases short, with 15 bases between. The CDR3 has 14 amino acids. The CDR3 DNA reads TGTGCCAGCATCGGACGGGATCCTCCCTACGAGCAGTACTTC. Amino acids: CASIGRDPPYEQYF.

This clone was counted a few times. The CDR3 is CASSFEPNTIYF. In DNA, the CDR3 is TGTGCCAGCAGCTTCGAGCCAAACACCATATATTTT. The gene calls are TRBV5-5 and TRBJ1-3; D is unclear. Trimming pared 2 bases from V and 6 bases from J, leaving 6 bases between. This CDR3 region has 12 residues. Germline CDR1 is SGHKS and CDR2 is YYEKEE (reference sequence).

This clone was detected a few times. The chain recombines TRBV6-6 with TRBJ2-7; 8 nucleotides agree with TRBD1. CDR3 length: 14 amino acids. V was clipped by 6 bases and J by 3 bases; unmatched bases: 7. Germline CDR1 and CDR2: MNHNY and SVGAGI (reference sequence). CDR3 in amino acids: CASRRGQDNYEQYF. CDR3 nucleotide sequence: TGTGCCAGCAGACGGGGACAGGACAACTACGAGCAGTACTTC.

This clone was found a few times. The chain is built from TRBV11-2 and TRBJ2-1, with 9 bases that match TRBD1. J lost 0 bases, V lost 5 bases, and 8 bases had no gene match. Germline V gives CDR1 SGHAT, CDR2 FQNNGV. The CDR3 consists of 17 residues. Here the CDR3 reads CASSQAGTGNSYNEQFF. CDR3 DNA: TGTGCCAGCAGCCAGGCCGGGACAGGGAACTCCTACAATGAGCAGTTCTTC.

This clone was counted only a few times. This sequence joins TRBV28 and TRBJ2-3, with 15 bases aligning to TRBD2. This CDR3 spans 19 amino acids. V lost 3 bases and J lost 2; bases outside the gene matches: 9. Germline assignment: CDR1 MDHEN and CDR2 SYDVKM. In DNA form, the CDR3 reads TGTGCCAGCAGTTTTCCGAAAGGACTAGCGGGAGGGTACACAGATACGCAGTATTTT. Translation: CASSFPKGLAGGYTDTQYF.

This sequence joins TRBV19 and TRBJ1-5; 8 positions match TRBD1. This CDR3 spans 15 amino acids. The ends lost 7 bases at V and 6 bases at J; junction bases unmatched: 11. CDR1 and CDR2 from the germline V gene are LNHDA and SQIVND (reference sequence). The CDR3 loop reads CASNRGQGMGQPQHF. The CDR3 DNA reads TGTGCCAGTAACCGTGGACAGGGAATGGGTCAGCCCCAGCATTTT.

This rearrangement joins TRBV4-1 to TRBJ2-1, with TRBD2 matching 11 bases. V was clipped by 0 bases and J by 4 bases; unmatched bases: 2. Germline values: CDR1 MGHRA, CDR2 YSYEKL. The CDR3 is 16 amino acids. CDR3 protein: CASSQETSGGYNEQFF. The CDR3, as DNA: TGCGCCAGCAGCCAAGAAACTAGCGGGGGTTACAATGAGCAGTTCTTC.

This clone was counted between two and nine times. The J gene is TRBJ2-7, the V gene TRBV18; possible D gene TRBD2, 6 bases. Looked up from germline, CDR1 is KGHSH and CDR2 is LQKENI. The CDR3 spans 16 residues. Trimming removed 4 bases at V and 6 bases at J, with 22 bases between. CDR3 sequence (DNA): TGTGCCAGCTCACGCGCCACCACGGAGGGGCAGGGCGAGCAGTACTTC. It specifies CASSRATTEGQGEQYF.

The J gene is TRBJ2-3, the V gene TRBV10-3; D unclear. The CDR3 covers 12 residues. Trimming shortened V by 5 bases and J by 6 bases, and 9 bases separated the two germline ends. In germline, CDR1 is ENHRY, CDR2 SYGVKD. DNA of the CDR3: TGTGCCATCAGTCCGACGGAGGATACGCAGTATTTT. Its translation is CAISPTEDTQYF.

The chain joins TRBV11-2 to TRBJ1-2; a weak D match, TRBD1 (5 bases). The CDR3 sequence is 15 residues long. V was clipped by 1 base and J by 2 bases, with 11 bases between them. Germline V gene data show CDR1 as SGHAT and CDR2 as FQNNGV. This chain's CDR3 is CASSLVGAWNYGYTF. The CDR3 DNA sequence: TGTGCCAGCAGCTTAGTTGGGGCATGGAACTATGGCTACACCTTC.

This clone was recorded a few times. The chain joins TRBV28 to TRBJ2-4; D is perhaps TRBD1 (6 bases). Germline V gene data show CDR1 as MDHEN and CDR2 as SYDVKM. Trimming pared 1 base from V and 4 bases from J, leaving 8 bases between. This CDR3 contains 14 residues. This chain's CDR3 is CASSLFGTKNIQYF. The CDR3 coding sequence is TGTGCCAGCAGTTTATTTGGGACAAAAAACATTCAGTACTTC.

The chain recombines TRBV15 with TRBJ2-3, with 11 bases fitting TRBD1. Per the germline V gene, CDR1 is LNHNV and CDR2 is YYDKDF (reference sequence). CDR3 size: 16 residues. After removal of 3 bases from V and 8 bases from J, the junction contained 10 bases not matched to a gene. The CDR3 DNA is TGTGCCACCAGCAGGCCTCTTACCGGGACAGGGGGTACGCAGTATTTT. It codes for CATSRPLTGTGGTQYF. Together with reference TRBV15 and TRBJ2-3, the CDR3 gives the full variable domain: DAMVIQNPRYQVTQFGKPVTLSCSQTLNHNVMYWYQQKSSQAPKLLFHYYDKDFNNEADTPDNFQSRRPNTSFCFLDIRSPGLGDTAMYLCATSRPLTGTGGTQYFGPGTRLTVL.

The sample holds many counts of this clone. The CDR3 region is CSVGGVGGSSYNEQFF. Here the CDR3 DNA reads TGCAGCGTTGGGGGAGTGGGCGGGAGCTCCTACAATGAGCAGTTCTTC. V gene TRBV29-1 combines with J gene TRBJ2-1; 7 bases line up with TRBD2. CDR3 length: 16 amino acids. Germline loops: CDR1 SQVTM, CDR2 ANQGSEA. Trimming at V came to 4 bases and at J to 0 bases, leaving 9 bases not matched to a gene.

The J gene is TRBJ2-1, the V gene TRBV10-3; 8 bases match TRBD1. The germline CDR1 and CDR2 sequences are ENHRY and SYGVKD. The CDR3 sequence is 15 residues long. Losses at the gene ends were 8 bases for V and 7 bases for J; bases not matched to a gene: 13. The CDR3 nucleotides are TGTGCCATCCTCTTTAGGACAGGGAATAGGAATGAGCAGTTCTTC. It yields the protein CAILFRTGNRNEQFF.

The V gene is TRBV7-9, the J gene TRBJ2-1; 10 nucleotides line up with TRBD2. Germline loops: CDR1 SEHNR, CDR2 FQNEAQ (reference sequence). V lost 0 bases to trimming and J lost 8 bases; unmatched junction nucleotides: 7. The CDR3 has 16 residues. The CDR3 DNA reads TGTGCCAGCAGCTTAGCGCAGACTAGCGGGCGCGATGAGCAGTTCTTC. Amino acid sequence: CASSLAQTSGRDEQFF.

Here the CDR3 reads CAIRSGGRGPQHF. CDR3 sequence (DNA): TGTGCCATTAGATCGGGGGGCCGAGGGCCCCAGCATTTT. The chain carries TRBV6-6 and TRBJ1-5; D is possibly TRBD1 (6 bases). Deletions cut 10 bases from V and 9 bases from J, with 19 bases between. CDR1 and CDR2 (germline): MNHNY, SVGAGI (reference sequence). The CDR3 contains 13 residues.

This clone turned up a few times. The gene calls are TRBV7-9 and TRBJ2-5, with TRBD1 matching over 7 bases. This CDR3 region has 15 residues. The V and J ends lost 5 bases and 3 bases, in that order; junction bases with no gene match: 9. Germline assignment: CDR1 SEHNR and CDR2 FQNEAQ (reference sequence). The CDR3 DNA reads as TGTGCCAGCAGCCCTAGGCCCGGACAGGAAGAGACCCAGTACTTC. Residues: CASSPRPGQEETQYF.

This clone was seen many times. The chain carries TRBV7-2 and TRBJ2-3; D might be TRBD2 (5 bases). Trimming left V 3 bases short and J 2 bases short, with 12 bases between. The CDR3 spans 15 residues. Per the germline V gene, CDR1 is SGHTA and CDR2 is FQGNSA. The CDR3 DNA sequence: TGTGCCAGCAGCTTCAGTAGCGATTACACAGATACGCAGTATTTT. It specifies CASSFSSDYTDTQYF.

The V gene is TRBV6-1, the J gene TRBJ2-1; unclear D gene. The CDR3 covers 16 residues. From germline, CDR1 is MNHNS and CDR2 SASEGT. V lost 3 bases, J lost 3 bases, and 15 bases lay in between. CDR3 protein: CASSENPGGLYNEQFF. The CDR3 DNA follows: TGTGCCAGCAGTGAGAACCCAGGTGGCCTCTACAATGAGCAGTTCTTC.

This rearrangement joins TRBV28 to TRBJ2-7, with 8 bases that match TRBD1. The CDR3 sequence is 13 residues long. Trimming took 8 bases from V and 5 from J; bases not matched to a gene: 8. The germline gives CDR1 MDHEN, CDR2 SYDVKM. The CDR3 region has the DNA TGTGCCAGCTGTGGCAGGGGGCTCAACGAGCAGTACTTC. It yields the protein CASCGRGLNEQYF. The whole variable domain, remainder taken from reference TRBV28 and TRBJ2-7, is DVKVTQSSRYLVKRTGEKVFLECVQDMDHENMFWYRQDPGLGLRLIYFSYDVKMKEKGDIPEGYSVSREKKERFSLILESASTNQTSMYLCASCGRGLNEQYFGPGTRLTVT.

This clone has a handful of counts. V is TRBV11-1 and J is TRBJ2-7; D is unresolved. Germline lookup yields CDR1 SGHAT and CDR2 FQDESV (reference sequence). Trimming pared 5 bases from V and 5 bases from J, leaving 16 bases between. The CDR3 has 14 amino acids. CDR3 loop: CASSPIRVADEQYF. The CDR3 nucleotides read TGTGCCAGCAGCCCAATCCGGGTAGCTGACGAGCAGTACTTC.

This clone occurred a few times. The chain combines TRBV7-3 with TRBJ2-7; 8 positions match TRBD2. CDR3 length: 14 amino acids. Germline V lookup: CDR1 SGHTA, CDR2 FQGTGA. With V trimmed by 5 bases and J by 3 bases, 6 bases remained unmatched. This CDR3 reads CASSSTSGNYEQYF. DNA of the CDR3: TGTGCCAGCAGCAGTACTAGCGGAAACTACGAGCAGTACTTC.